These 12 T cell receptor beta chains were all obtained from the same sample, sequenced in a study of CD8+ T cells in alopecia areata. Stated treatment: oral pan-JAK inhibitor, 5-10 mg twice daily. The authors extracted RNA and reverse transcribed it into cDNA as the sequencing template. Libraries were prepared by immunoSEQ multiplex PCR; TCRdb keeps only in-frame clonotypes and omits some of them. The table lists some 110,000 clones, roughly 58% of them singletons. The sequenced sample was CD8+ T cells sorted from blood, obtained at week 4, from a patient treated with tofacitinib. The receptors derive from a human donor with alopecia areata.

V gene TRBV5-1 combines with J gene TRBJ2-6; D remains unclear. CDR3 size: 14 residues. Trimming took off 4 bases at V and 0 bases at J, with 5 bases between the two ends. Germline CDR1 and CDR2: SGHRS and YFSETQ. CDR3 in amino acids: CASSLDSGANVLTF. The CDR3 region has the DNA TGCGCCAGCAGCCTAGACTCTGGGGCCAACGTCCTGACTTTC.

This clone was seen more than once but under ten times. The rearrangement joins TRBV30 to TRBJ2-1; D not certain. The CDR3 has 13 amino acids. The germline CDR1 and CDR2 sequences are GTSNPN and SVGIG (reference sequence). The V gene lost 3 bases and the J gene lost 4 bases, with 10 bases spanning the gap. The CDR3 protein is CAWSAVRYNEQFF. In DNA, the CDR3 is TGTGCCTGGAGCGCGGTACGGTACAATGAGCAGTTCTTC.

This clone occurred a few times. The chain uses TRBV29-1 and TRBJ1-2; no clear D gene. The V end lost 7 bases, the J end lost 6 bases, and 12 bases lay between the germline ends. CDR1 is SQVTM and CDR2 is ANQGSEA in the germline V gene. The CDR3 spans 11 residues. The CDR3 DNA is TGCAGCGCCCACGGGGATGATGGCTACACCTTC. Protein sequence: CSAHGDDGYTF.

This clone was detected only once. This chain links TRBV7-9 with TRBJ2-3; TRBD2 is a possible D gene (5 bases). Germline lookup yields CDR1 SEHNR and CDR2 FQNEAQ (reference sequence). V was trimmed by 5 bases and J by 2 bases, leaving 8 bases between them. The length of the CDR3 is 13 residues. CDR3 sequence reads: CASSGENTDTQYF. CDR3 bases: TGTGCCAGCAGCGGGGAGAACACAGATACGCAGTATTTT. Full variable domain (rest looked up from reference TRBV7-9 and TRBJ2-3): DTGVSQNPRHKITKRGQNVTFRCDPISEHNRLYWYRQTLGQGPEFLTYFQNEAQLEKSRLLSDRFSAERPKGSFSTLEIQRTEQGDSAMYLCASSGENTDTQYFGPGTRLTVL.

The chain employs TRBV7-9 and TRBJ2-1; possibly TRBD1 for D (6 bases). CDR3 length equals 15 residues. The germline gives CDR1 SEHNR, CDR2 FQNEAQ (reference sequence). The V end was cut by 8 bases, the J end by 7 bases, with 21 bases between. The DNA for the CDR3 is TGTGCCAGCTCTTTGGTACAGGGCGTAAGGAATGAGCAGTTCTTC. Translating gives CASSLVQGVRNEQFF.

This chain links TRBV29-1 with TRBJ2-2, with D unclear. This CDR3 is built from 13 residues. The germline CDR1 and CDR2 sequences are SQVTM and ANQGSEA. With 4 bases removed from V and 2 bases from J, the gap between germline ends came to 8 bases. The CDR3 is CSVGRPNTGELFF. The CDR3 bases are TGCAGCGTTGGAAGACCTAACACCGGGGAGCTGTTTTTT.

The chain couples TRBV7-9 to TRBJ2-5; D not certain. V shed 5 bases and J shed 0 bases, with 16 bases lying between them. This CDR3 has 16 residues. Per germline, CDR1 SEHNR and CDR2 FQNEAQ (reference sequence). This CDR3 is CASSPPETPYQETQYF. CDR3 DNA: TGTGCCAGCAGCCCCCCTGAGACGCCGTACCAAGAGACCCAGTACTTC.

V usage is TRBV4-1 and J usage is TRBJ2-7; unclear D gene. The CDR3 runs 12 residues. Germline V CDR1 and CDR2: MGHRA, YSYEKL. V was pared by 1 base and J by 6 bases, with 7 bases between. The CDR3 nucleotides are TGCGCCAGCAGCCAAGCTTCTACCGAGCAGTACTTC. Its protein product is CASSQASTEQYF.

This clone has a handful of counts. The chain is built from TRBV7-2 and TRBJ1-1; possible D gene TRBD1, 5 bases. This CDR3 region has 13 residues. The germline CDR1 and CDR2 sequences are SGHTA and FQGNSA. V lost 5 bases, J lost 6 bases, and 13 bases lay in between. CDR3 sequence: CASSLGEGAEAFF. CDR3 nucleotides: TGTGCCAGCAGCCTGGGGGAGGGCGCTGAAGCTTTCTTT. Filled out from reference TRBV7-2 and TRBJ1-1, the complete variable domain reads GAGVSQSPSNKVTEKGKDVELRCDPISGHTALYWYRQSLGQGLEFLIYFQGNSAPDKSGLPSDRFSAERTGGSVSTLTIQRTQQEDSAVYLCASSLGEGAEAFFGQGTRLTVV.

This clone was seen a handful of times. This rearrangement joins TRBV30 to TRBJ2-3; 12 bases are a match to TRBD1. The CDR3 sequence is 15 residues long. The V segment lost 3 bases and the J segment 6 bases; nucleotides outside the gene matches: 7. Germline V CDR1 and CDR2: GTSNPN, SVGIG (reference sequence). The CDR3 loop reads CAWSVGTGGADTQYF. The CDR3 DNA follows: TGTGCCTGGAGCGTAGGGACAGGGGGCGCGGATACGCAGTATTTT. The full variable domain, completed using reference TRBV30 and TRBJ2-3, is SQTIHQWPATLVQPVGSPLSLECTVEGTSNPNLYWYRQAAGRGLQLLFYSVGIGQISSEVPQNLSASRPQDRQFILSSKKLLLSDSGFYLCAWSVGTGGADTQYFGPGTRLTVL.

The rearrangement uses TRBV29-1 and TRBJ1-1; 7 bases line up with TRBD1. The CDR3 runs to 14 residues. V lost 1 base, J lost 8 bases, and 10 bases stayed unmatched. Germline lookup yields CDR1 SQVTM and CDR2 ANQGSEA. CDR3 DNA: TGCAGCGTTGAAGGTAGACAGGGATATTACGAAGCTTTCTTT. Translating gives CSVEGRQGYYEAFF.

This chain joins TRBV7-8 and TRBJ2-5; D call uncertain. CDR3 length: 15 amino acids. With 1 base removed from V and 2 bases from J, the gap between germline ends came to 11 bases. CDR1 is SGHVS and CDR2 is FQNEAQ in the germline V gene. This CDR3 reads CASSLVGWGQETQYF. The CDR3 DNA reads TGTGCCAGCAGCTTAGTGGGCTGGGGACAAGAGACCCAGTACTTC. Complete variable domain (other parts from reference TRBV7-8 and TRBJ2-5): GAGVSQSPRYKVAKRGQDVALRCDPISGHVSLFWYQQALGQGPEFLTYFQNEAQLDKSGLPSDRFFAERPEGSVSTLKIQRTQQEDSAVYLCASSLVGWGQETQYFGPGTRLLVL.